This T cell receptor beta chain was profiled in a study of T cell repertoires in ileal Crohn's disease. Overall study context: About half received postoperative treatment, about a dozen with thiopurines and around 17 anti-TNF. Study-wide results and caveats: Compared with non-smokers, active smokers at surgery showed more clonal expansions. Every patient over 26.8% clonality showed endoscopic recurrence.

V was trimmed by 1 base and J by 6 bases, leaving 15 bases between them. Looked up from germline, CDR1 is LGHNA and CDR2 is YNFKEQ. The CDR3 runs 16 residues. Only in-frame clones appear in the TCRdb table, and some are missing; sequencing was by immunoSEQ multiplex PCR. The sample lists thousands of clones; around 83% were seen once. This clone is classed as large. Its antigen is still unknown. Sequencing used ileal tissue. The origin of this receptor is an adult with Crohn's disease. The chain joins TRBV4-2 to TRBJ2-2; D possibly matches TRBD1 or TRBD2 (5 bases each). The CDR3 DNA is TGTGCCAGCAGCCAAGGTATCGGGACGGCGGCCGGGGAGCTGTTTTTT. It specifies CASSQGIGTAAGELFF.